Many counts were recorded for the clone carrying this TCR beta chain. Its antigen is still unknown. This sample was taken from a study of T cell repertoires in cytomegalovirus infection. Study as a whole: Public signatures in TCR beta pointed to CMV infection and matching HLA type. Study-level results: Identification of carriers of CMV plus the relevant HLA was achieved through cumulative public TCR beta family frequency. The ex vivo response was dominated by HLA-C-restricted CMV-specific TCR beta clonotypes.

TCRdb re-analysed the reads in MiXCR, keeping a single row per CDR3 protein. The table has under 350,000 distinct CDR3 sequences, 9.6% seen once. Germline V CDR1 and CDR2: SNHLY, FYNNEI. Losses at the gene ends were 6 bases for V and 5 bases for J; bases not matched to a gene: 2. The CDR3 contains 12 residues. The V gene is TRBV2, the J gene TRBJ2-5; 8 bases match TRBD1. This TCR derives from a human donor in good health (CMV status not recorded). Some clones in this sample may be carry-over from other donors' samples. Sequencing used PBMCs. CDR3 coding DNA: TGTGCCAGCAGCAGGGGGCTGGAGACCCAGTACTTC. It is translated as CASSRGLETQYF.